This T cell receptor (beta chain) is from a study of T cells in Graves' hyperthyroidism and ophthalmopathy. Study context: Once the initial diagnosis was made, peripheral blood was obtained before any treatment.

Diagnostic decisions used clinical symptoms, serum thyroxine and TRAb, thyroid ultrasound and orbital computed tomography. TCR beta CDR3 regions were amplified from RNA. HTBI primers drove first-round RT-PCR of the TCR CDR3. TCRdb called the multiplex PCR reads again in MiXCR, with one record for every CDR3 protein. The sample has about 380,000 distinct CDR3 sequences; approximately 18% are singletons. This clonotype has a count of ten or more. The sample taken for sequencing was blood. The sequence was obtained from a man between 18 and 35 years old with Graves' ophthalmopathy.

The CDR3 nucleotides read TGCAGTGCCGGGACAGGGGGCTCCTACGAGCAGTACTTC. It translates to CSAGTGGSYEQYF. The rearrangement links TRBV20-1 to TRBJ2-7, with 11 bases lining up with TRBD1. The CDR3 loop spans 13 amino acids. V shed 6 bases and J 0 bases; nucleotides not matched to a gene: 1. Germline CDR1 DFQATT, CDR2 SNEGSKA (reference sequence).